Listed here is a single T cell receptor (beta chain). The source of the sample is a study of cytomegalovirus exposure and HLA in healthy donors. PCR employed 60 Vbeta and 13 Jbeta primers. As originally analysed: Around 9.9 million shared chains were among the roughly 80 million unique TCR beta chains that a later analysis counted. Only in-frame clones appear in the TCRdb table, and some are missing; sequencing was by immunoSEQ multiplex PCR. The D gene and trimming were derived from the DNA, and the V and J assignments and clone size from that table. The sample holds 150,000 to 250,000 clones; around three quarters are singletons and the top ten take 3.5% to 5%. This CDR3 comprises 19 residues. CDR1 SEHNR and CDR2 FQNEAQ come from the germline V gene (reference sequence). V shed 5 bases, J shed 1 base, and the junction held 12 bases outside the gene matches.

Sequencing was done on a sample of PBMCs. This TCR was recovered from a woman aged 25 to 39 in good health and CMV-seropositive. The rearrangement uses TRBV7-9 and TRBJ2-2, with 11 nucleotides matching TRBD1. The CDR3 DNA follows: TGTGCCAGCAGCGCGGGACAGGGGGGAGCTTTCGTGAACACCGGGGAGCTGTTTTTT. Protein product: CASSAGQGGAFVNTGELFF. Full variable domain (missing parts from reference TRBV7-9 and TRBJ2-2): DTGVSQNPRHKITKRGQNVTFRCDPISEHNRLYWYRQTLGQGPEFLTYFQNEAQLEKSRLLSDRFSAERPKGSFSTLEIQRTEQGDSAMYLCASSAGQGGAFVNTGELFFGEGSRLTVL.